The clone carrying this TCR beta chain was recorded once. The repertoire was sequenced with immunoSEQ multiplex PCR; TCRdb's copy has only in-frame clones and lacks some. Found here are a few hundred thousand clones, approximately 90% of them singletons; the top ten hold around 8%. The entry originates in a study of blood T cell repertoires in COVID-19. For the study at large: The United States, Italy and Spain provided the acute and convalescent COVID-19 samples.

The CDR3 has 13 amino acids. Germline CDR1 GTSNPN, CDR2 SVGIG (reference sequence). V lost 7 bases to trimming and J lost 0 bases; unmatched junction nucleotides: 3. Two negative PCRs, clearance, or symptom resolution characterized the recovered Cohort 3 donors. The TCR originated in an older woman who had recovered from COVID-19. The chain links TRBV30 to TRBJ2-1; TRBD2 matches at 7 bases. Sequencing was performed on PBMCs or T cells enriched from blood (not recorded which). The DNA for the CDR3 is TGTGCCTCAGCGGGGAGCTCCTACAATGAGCAGTTCTTC. Residues: CASAGSSYNEQFF.